These 16 T cell receptor beta chains came from one sample sequenced in a study of T cell repertoires in cytomegalovirus infection. TCRdb processed the reads anew with MiXCR; each CDR3 protein has one entry. The sample consists of some 20,000 distinct CDR3 sequences, around 43% of them appearing once. Their cognate antigens are unknown. The sample here was CD8+ T cells from cultured PBMCs, taken from culture after CMV antigen stimulation. These receptors originate from a human donor in good health (CMV status not recorded). Some clones in this sample may be carry-over from other donors' samples.

This sequence joins TRBV6-1 and TRBJ2-7; 10 bases align to TRBD1. V was pared by 4 bases and J by 4 bases, with 7 bases of the junction left unmatched. The CDR3 spans 15 residues. Germline CDR1 MNHNS, CDR2 SASEGT. The CDR3 region is CASSALRTGGYEQYF. The CDR3 DNA reads as TGTGCCAGCAGTGCCCTTAGGACAGGGGGTTACGAGCAGTACTTC.

This chain connects TRBV4-3 to TRBJ1-2; D ambiguous. CDR3 size: 14 residues. Germline V gives CDR1 LGHNA, CDR2 YSLEER. The V end lost 0 bases, the J end lost 4 bases, and 9 bases lay between the germline ends. The CDR3 region has the DNA TGCGCCAGCAGCCAAGAGGCAGCTATCTATGGCTACACCTTC. Protein sequence: CASSQEAAIYGYTF.

This clonotype was found many times. The chain recombines TRBV7-2 with TRBJ2-4; D is possibly TRBD1 (5 bases). V gave up 5 bases and J gave up 0 bases, with 14 bases separating them. Germline CDR1 SGHTA, CDR2 FQGNSA. CDR3 length: 16 amino acids. As DNA, the CDR3 is TGTGCCAGCAGCCCTCCCAGGGAACTAGCCAAAAACATTCAGTACTTC. Amino acid sequence: CASSPPRELAKNIQYF.

This clonotype was detected only a few times. V is TRBV7-9 and J is TRBJ2-7, with 11 bases aligning to TRBD1. Germline lookup yields CDR1 SEHNR and CDR2 FQNEAQ (reference sequence). V lost 4 bases to trimming and J lost 4 bases; unmatched junction nucleotides: 6. This CDR3 comprises 15 residues. Written as DNA, the CDR3 is TGTGCCAGCAGCTCTGGACAGGGGGCGGGGTACGAGCAGTACTTC. It specifies CASSSGQGAGYEQYF. Looking up the rest from reference TRBV7-9 and TRBJ2-7 gives the full variable domain: DTGVSQNPRHKITKRGQNVTFRCDPISEHNRLYWYRQTLGQGPEFLTYFQNEAQLEKSRLLSDRFSAERPKGSFSTLEIQRTEQGDSAMYLCASSSGQGAGYEQYFGPGTRLTVT.

The chain couples TRBV14 to TRBJ1-1, with 9 positions matching TRBD1. CDR3 length: 16 residues. V lost 3 bases to trimming and J lost 5 bases; unmatched junction nucleotides: 10. Germline CDR1 and CDR2: SGHDN and FVKESK. In DNA form, the CDR3 reads TGTGCCAGCAGCCACACCGGACAGGGGATTCGAACTGAAGCTTTCTTT. This codes for CASSHTGQGIRTEAFF.

A few counts support this clonotype. J is TRBJ2-5 and V is TRBV7-2; TRBD2 matches 11 bases. Trimming at V came to 5 bases and at J to 7 bases, leaving 12 bases not matched to a gene. The CDR3 spans 16 residues. The germline V gene has CDR1 SGHTA and CDR2 FQGNSA. The CDR3 region is CASSPIAGGPGGTQYF. The DNA of the CDR3 is TGTGCCAGCAGCCCGATAGCGGGAGGGCCCGGAGGGACCCAGTACTTC.

V and J are TRBV20-1 and TRBJ1-2; TRBD1 aligns across 11 bases. Per the germline V gene, CDR1 is DFQATT and CDR2 is SNEGSKA (reference sequence). V was clipped by 6 bases and J by 8 bases; unmatched bases: 8. CDR3 length: 13 amino acids. The CDR3 spells CSAQGQGDEGYTF. CDR3 bases: TGCAGTGCCCAGGGACAGGGGGATGAGGGCTACACCTTC.

Note on this clonotype: A much larger clone sits a single nucleotide away, making a read error possible. CDR3 sequence: CASSYRLGSPNNVQFF. In DNA form, the CDR3 reads TGTGCCAGCAGCTATAGACTGGGAAGTCCTAACAATGTGCAGTTCTTC. The gene calls are TRBV7-3 and TRBJ2-1; D is uncertain. This CDR3 has 16 amino acids. The germline V gene has CDR1 SGHTA and CDR2 FQGTGA.

The V call is TRBV4-1, the J call TRBJ2-1; the D is unclear. Trimming took 5 bases from V and 0 from J, leaving 14 bases between them. The CDR3 spans 16 residues. The V gene's germline CDR1 is MGHRA and CDR2 YSYEKL. DNA for the CDR3: TGCGCCAGCAGCATACTGACCCCGAGCTCCTACAATGAGCAGTTCTTC. It translates to CASSILTPSSYNEQFF.

This clonotype has only a few counts. V and J are TRBV24-1 and TRBJ2-1, with 10 bases lining up with TRBD1. The CDR3 is made up of 17 amino acids. From germline, CDR1 is KGHDR and CDR2 SFDVKD. V was pared by 4 bases and J by 8 bases, with 13 bases of the junction left unmatched. CDR3 in amino acids: CATSDLAGTGDRHEQFF. CDR3 in DNA: TGTGCCACCAGTGACCTAGCAGGGACAGGGGACCGTCATGAGCAGTTCTTC.

CDR3: CASSNSGLAGYGELFF. DNA of the CDR3: TGTGCCAGCAGCAATTCGGGACTAGCGGGGTACGGGGAGCTGTTTTTT. The rearrangement joins TRBV11-2 to TRBJ2-2; 13 bases agree with TRBD2. V gave up 5 bases and J gave up 7 bases; unmatched junction bases: 7. This CDR3 comprises 16 residues. CDR1 and CDR2 (germline): SGHAT, FQNNGV.

This sequence joins TRBV20-1 and TRBJ2-1; D may match TRBD1 or TRBD2 (6 bases each). This CDR3 is 15 amino acids long. V was trimmed by 3 bases and J by 6 bases, leaving 18 bases between them. Germline V gene sequence: CDR1 DFQATT, CDR2 SNEGSKA (reference sequence). The CDR3 DNA reads TGCAGTGCTAGGCTCGAGGGGGGCGTGACCAATGAGCAGTTCTTC. Protein product: CSARLEGGVTNEQFF.

This clonotype occurred a few times. V usage is TRBV7-8 and J usage is TRBJ1-1; weak D call: TRBD1 (5 bases). V dropped 2 bases and J dropped 4 bases, with 11 bases sitting between them. The CDR3 has 14 residues. CDR1 and CDR2 from the germline V gene are SGHVS and FQNEAQ. CDR3 nucleotide sequence: TGTGCCAGCAGCTTATCCGGGGGGGGCACTGAAGCTTTCTTT. Translation gives CASSLSGGGTEAFF.

This chain joins TRBV27 and TRBJ1-4, with D possibly matching TRBD1 (5 bases). This CDR3 comprises 14 residues. The V gene lost 5 bases and the J gene lost 7 bases, with 14 bases spanning the gap. Germline CDR1 and CDR2: MNHEY and SMNVEV (reference sequence). CDR3 DNA sequence: TGTGCCAGCAGTGGGACCCGGACGCTTGAAAAACTGTTTTTT. This codes for CASSGTRTLEKLFF.

The V and J genes are TRBV2 and TRBJ2-3; 12 nucleotides agree with TRBD2. The ends lost 3 bases at V and 4 bases at J; junction bases unmatched: 2. CDR3 size: 15 residues. The germline CDR1 and CDR2 sequences are SNHLY and FYNNEI. The CDR3: CASSETSGGPDTQYF. As DNA, the CDR3 is TGTGCCAGCAGTGAGACTAGCGGGGGACCAGATACGCAGTATTTT.

To note about this clonotype: Relative to the germline gene, one junction end is altered; a read error may explain this. The rearrangement uses TRBV29-1 and TRBJ2-1; D tentatively reads TRBD1 or TRBD2 (5 bases each). Germline V CDR1 and CDR2: SQVTM, ANQGSEA. The length of the CDR3 is 12 residues. CDR3 in DNA: TGTAGCGTTATGGGGGAACACAATGAGCAGTTCTTC. Translated: CSVMGEHNEQFF.